The clone carrying this T cell receptor (beta chain) has more than one count but fewer than ten. Antigen unknown. Trimming cost V 3 bases and J 7 bases; bases outside gene matches: 5. The germline CDR1 and CDR2 sequences are MNHEY and SMNVEV (reference sequence). CDR3 length equals 13 residues. TCRdb reprocessed the reads with MiXCR, giving one entry per CDR3 protein. The table includes about 830,000 distinct CDR3 sequences, approximately 32% detected once. The record originates from a study of T cell repertoires in cytomegalovirus infection. At the level of the study: In the study, CMV epitopes included recently identified HLA-C-restricted and well-studied HLA-B-restricted ones. Study-wide findings and caveats: Public TCR beta family frequency separated CMV-and-HLA carriers, including in an independent cohort.

The specimen comprised cultured CD8+ T cells from PBMCs, sampled from culture after CMV antigen stimulation. This clonotype was obtained from a human donor in good health (CMV status not recorded). Some clones in this sample may be carry-over from other donors' samples. J is TRBJ1-2 and V is TRBV27, with 7 bases identical to TRBD1. The CDR3 DNA is TGTGCCAGCAGTTTCGCGACAGGGCGTGGCTACACCTTC. This gives the protein CASSFATGRGYTF.